Below are 13 T cell receptor beta chains sequenced from a single sample in a study of blood T cell repertoires in COVID-19. The method was immunoSEQ multiplex PCR; TCRdb's version includes in-frame clones alone and lacks a portion of them. The sample lists about 68,000 clones; roughly 80% were seen once. Sequencing used peripheral blood. These receptors originate from a human donor in a cohort sampled during active COVID-19.

This clone has a count of ten or more. This chain connects TRBV15 to TRBJ1-6, with a weak D call TRBD1 (6 bases). The CDR3 runs to 15 residues. Germline CDR1 LNHNV, CDR2 YYDKDF (reference sequence). V gave up 2 bases and J gave up 8 bases, with 13 bases separating them. The CDR3: CATSRSTGSDSPLHF. In DNA form, the CDR3 reads TGTGCCACCAGCAGATCGACAGGATCTGATTCACCCCTCCACTTT.

The chain couples TRBV7-2 to TRBJ1-5; no firm D call. V was clipped by 2 bases and J by 3 bases, with 11 bases between them. Germline-derived CDR1 and CDR2 are SGHTA and FQGNSA. The CDR3 is 15 residues long. The CDR3 DNA is TGTGCCAGCAGCTTAAACTACGGTCCCAATCAGCCCCAGCATTTT. This sequence encodes CASSLNYGPNQPQHF.

The J gene is TRBJ1-2, the V gene TRBV9, with TRBD1 identical over 9 bases. The trim removed 7 bases at V and 5 bases at J, leaving 12 bases unmatched. Germline CDR1 and CDR2: SGDLS and YYNGEE. The CDR3 length is 15 residues. This CDR3 reads CASAWGTGLGYGYTF. CDR3 nucleotide sequence: TGTGCCAGCGCCTGGGGGACAGGGCTTGGATATGGCTACACCTTC.

The J gene is TRBJ2-7, the V gene TRBV5-4; 12 bases fit TRBD2. The ends lost 4 bases at V and 4 bases at J; junction bases unmatched: 3. Germline CDR1 reads SGHNT; CDR2 reads YYREEE (reference sequence). This CDR3 comprises 14 residues. CDR3 sequence (DNA): TGTGCCAGCAGCCCGACTAGCGGGAGTTACGAGCAGTACTTC. Translation gives CASSPTSGSYEQYF.

The chain couples TRBV11-3 to TRBJ2-1, with 11 positions matching TRBD2. Germline CDR1 is SGHNT and CDR2 is YENEEA. Trimming took 5 bases from V and 4 from J; bases not matched to a gene: 7. The CDR3 consists of 16 residues. The CDR3: CASSPPSSGGYNEQFF. CDR3 nucleotide sequence: TGTGCCAGCAGCCCCCCCTCTAGCGGGGGGTACAATGAGCAGTTCTTC. Full variable domain (outside the CDR3, taken from reference TRBV11-3 and TRBJ2-1): EAGVVQSPRYKIIEKKQPVAFWCNPISGHNTLYWYLQNLGQGPELLIRYENEEAVDDSQLPKDRFSAERLKGVDSTLKIQPAELGDSAVYLCASSPPSSGGYNEQFFGPGTRLTVL.

This clone was picked up a small number of times. The rearrangement links TRBV5-1 to TRBJ2-7; possible D gene TRBD2, 6 bases. This CDR3 spans 13 amino acids. V dropped 3 bases and J dropped 5 bases, with 12 bases sitting between them. CDR1 SGHRS and CDR2 YFSETQ come from the germline V gene. CDR3 sequence: CASSSGWGDEQYF. The DNA of the CDR3 is TGCGCCAGCAGCTCCGGCTGGGGGGACGAGCAGTACTTC.

The rearrangement joins TRBV19 to TRBJ1-5, with 7 bases aligning to TRBD1. Germline-derived CDR1 and CDR2 are LNHDA and SQIVND (reference sequence). J gave up 7 bases and V 7 bases, and 7 bases lay outside the gene matches. The CDR3 is 13 residues long. DNA for the CDR3: TGTGCCAGTACACAGGGGTCTGTGCAGCCCCAGCATTTT. Amino acid sequence: CASTQGSVQPQHF.

The chain links TRBV19 to TRBJ1-5, with D tentatively TRBD1 (6 bases). This CDR3 region has 17 residues. The V end lost 6 bases, the J end lost 0 bases, and 18 bases lay between the germline ends. The germline V gene encodes CDR1 LNHDA and CDR2 SQIVND (reference sequence). The DNA of the CDR3 is TGTGCCAGTAGATTTCTCCGGGACACCTATAGCAATCAGCCCCAGCATTTT. Its translation: CASRFLRDTYSNQPQHF.

The chain links TRBV5-4 to TRBJ2-5, with a tentative D call TRBD2 (6 bases). CDR3 length: 13 residues. Per the germline V gene, CDR1 is SGHNT and CDR2 is YYREEE (reference sequence). The ends were cut back, 5 bases at V and 2 bases at J, with 10 bases in the middle. The CDR3, as DNA: TGTGCCAGCAGGCTGGCGGGGCAAGAGACCCAGTACTTC. The encoded protein is CASRLAGQETQYF.

The chain links TRBV6-6 to TRBJ2-5; D is unresolved. Germline V gene lookup returns CDR1 MNHNY and CDR2 SVGAGI (reference sequence). This CDR3 has 16 amino acids. V was pared by 2 bases and J by 5 bases, with 18 bases between. This chain's CDR3 is CASSYRMNPSHETQYF. DNA of the CDR3: TGTGCCAGCAGTTACCGCATGAATCCGAGCCATGAGACCCAGTACTTC.

This clone was seen a handful of times. The chain is built from TRBV7-9 and TRBJ2-5; tentative D call: TRBD2 (6 bases). The CDR3 runs to 15 residues. Germline V gene lookup returns CDR1 SEHNR and CDR2 FQNEAQ (reference sequence). V gave up 1 base and J gave up 4 bases, with 13 bases separating them. CDR3 sequence (DNA): TGTGCCAGCAGCTTAGAGGACGGGAGAGGAGAGACCCAGTACTTC. It codes for CASSLEDGRGETQYF.

This chain links TRBV19 with TRBJ2-1; 7 nucleotides match TRBD2. The V gene's germline CDR1 is LNHDA and CDR2 SQIVND (reference sequence). CDR3 size: 13 residues. The V segment lost 3 bases and the J segment 7 bases; nucleotides outside the gene matches: 3. Here the CDR3 reads CASSMGRENEQFF. CDR3 coding DNA: TGTGCCAGTAGTATGGGGCGGGAGAATGAGCAGTTCTTC.

This clone was picked up one time. For the CDR3, the DNA is TGTGCCAGCAGCTTAGTGACAGGACCCTCTGGAAACACCATATATTTT. Translating it yields CASSLVTGPSGNTIYF. The genes are TRBV11-2 and TRBJ1-3, with D tentatively TRBD1 (6 bases). This CDR3 has 16 amino acids. Germline V gives CDR1 SGHAT, CDR2 FQNNGV. The germline V and J ends were trimmed by 1 base and 0 bases, with 10 bases remaining between them. The whole variable domain, remainder taken from reference TRBV11-2 and TRBJ1-3, is EAGVAQSPRYKIIEKRQSVAFWCNPISGHATLYWYQQILGQGPKLLIQFQNNGVVDDSQLPKDRFSAERLKGVDSTLKIQPAKLEDSAVYLCASSLVTGPSGNTIYFGEGSWLTVV.